This T cell receptor (beta chain) emerged from a study of PD-L1 blockade in urothelial cancer. Across the whole study: About nine tenths of the roughly 30 patients were men who had bladder-origin urothelial cancer. Analyses used blood from 3 weeks (second dose) and 6 weeks after treatment start. A median of roughly 140,000 T cells was found in the blood samples.

CDR3 length equals 20 residues. The V gene's germline CDR1 is SGHTS and CDR2 YDEGEE. J gave up 2 bases and V 4 bases, and 20 bases lay outside the gene matches. The time point here: pretreatment peripheral blood. Locally advanced or metastatic urothelial carcinoma affected the patients. Sequencing used immunoSEQ multiplex PCR; TCRdb keeps in-frame clones, though not all of them. The repertoire holds 38,000 or so clones, with around 85% as singletons. The chain uses TRBV5-8 and TRBJ2-5, with 10 nucleotides matching TRBD2. This receptor was obtained from an older man with urothelial cancer. Here the sequenced sample was PBMCs, taken around atezolizumab (anti-PD-L1) treatment. CDR3 sequence reads: CASSTSRVRLAGAYQETQYF. DNA of the CDR3: TGTGCCAGCAGCACCTCTAGGGTTCGGCTAGCGGGAGCCTATCAAGAGACCCAGTACTTC.